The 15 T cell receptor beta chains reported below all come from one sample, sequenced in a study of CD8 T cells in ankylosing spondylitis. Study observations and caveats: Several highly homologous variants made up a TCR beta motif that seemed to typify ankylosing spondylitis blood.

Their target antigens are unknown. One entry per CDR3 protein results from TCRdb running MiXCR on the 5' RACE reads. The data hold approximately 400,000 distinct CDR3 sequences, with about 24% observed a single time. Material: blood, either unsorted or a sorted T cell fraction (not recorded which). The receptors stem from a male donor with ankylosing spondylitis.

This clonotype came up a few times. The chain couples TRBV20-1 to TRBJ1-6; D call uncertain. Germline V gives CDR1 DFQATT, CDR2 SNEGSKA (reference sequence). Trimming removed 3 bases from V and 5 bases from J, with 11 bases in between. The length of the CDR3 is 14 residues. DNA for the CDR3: TGCAGTGCTAGCCGACCCGGAAATAATTCACCCCTCCACTTT. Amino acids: CSASRPGNNSPLHF.

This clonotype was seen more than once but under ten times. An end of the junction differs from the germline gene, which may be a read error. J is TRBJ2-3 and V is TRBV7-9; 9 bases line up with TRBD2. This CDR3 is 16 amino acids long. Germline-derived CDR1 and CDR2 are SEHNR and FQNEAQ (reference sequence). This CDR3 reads CASTLQLAGSTDTQYF. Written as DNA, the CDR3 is TGTGCCAGCACCTTACAACTAGCGGGTAGCACAGATACGCAGTATTTT.

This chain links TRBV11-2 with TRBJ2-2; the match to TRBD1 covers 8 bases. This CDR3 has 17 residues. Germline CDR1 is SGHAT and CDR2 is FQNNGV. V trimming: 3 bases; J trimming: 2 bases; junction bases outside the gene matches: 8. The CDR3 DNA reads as TGTGCCAGCAGCTTCCCGACAGGGGACCTAAACACCGGGGAGCTGTTTTTT. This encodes CASSFPTGDLNTGELFF.

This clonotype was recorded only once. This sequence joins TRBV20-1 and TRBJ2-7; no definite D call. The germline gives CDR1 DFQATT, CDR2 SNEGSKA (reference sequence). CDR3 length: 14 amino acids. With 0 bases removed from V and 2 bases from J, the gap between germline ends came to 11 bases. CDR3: CSARDLGVTYEQYF. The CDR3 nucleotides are TGCAGTGCTAGAGACCTCGGAGTAACCTACGAGCAGTACTTC.

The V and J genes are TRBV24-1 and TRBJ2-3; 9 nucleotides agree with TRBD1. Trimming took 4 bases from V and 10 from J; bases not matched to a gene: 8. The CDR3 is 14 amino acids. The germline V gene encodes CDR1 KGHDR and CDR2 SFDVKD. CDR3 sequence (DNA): TGTGCCACCAGTGAGTCGACAGGGGGGAGGGCGCAGTATTTT. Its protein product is CATSESTGGRAQYF.

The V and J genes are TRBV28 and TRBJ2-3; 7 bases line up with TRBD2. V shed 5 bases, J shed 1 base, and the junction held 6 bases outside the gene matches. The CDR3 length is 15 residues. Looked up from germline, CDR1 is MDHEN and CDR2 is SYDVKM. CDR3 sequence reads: CASSTQGGGTDTQYF. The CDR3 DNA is TGTGCCAGCAGTACCCAGGGAGGGGGCACAGATACGCAGTATTTT.

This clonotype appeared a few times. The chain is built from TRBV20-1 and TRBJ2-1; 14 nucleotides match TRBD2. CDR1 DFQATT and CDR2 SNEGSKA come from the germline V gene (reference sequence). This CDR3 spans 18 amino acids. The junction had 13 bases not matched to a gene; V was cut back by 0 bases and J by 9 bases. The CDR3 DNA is TGCAGTGCTAGAGACTTCTTGACTAGCGGGAGGGCCGGGCCTGAGCAGTTCTTC. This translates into CSARDFLTSGRAGPEQFF.

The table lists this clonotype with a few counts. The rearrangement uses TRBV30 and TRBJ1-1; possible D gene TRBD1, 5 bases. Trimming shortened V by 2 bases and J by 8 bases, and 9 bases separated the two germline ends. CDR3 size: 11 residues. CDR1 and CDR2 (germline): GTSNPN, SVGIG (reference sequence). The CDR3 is CAWSPRDEAFF. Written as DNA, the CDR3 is TGTGCCTGGAGTCCCCGGGACGAAGCTTTCTTT.

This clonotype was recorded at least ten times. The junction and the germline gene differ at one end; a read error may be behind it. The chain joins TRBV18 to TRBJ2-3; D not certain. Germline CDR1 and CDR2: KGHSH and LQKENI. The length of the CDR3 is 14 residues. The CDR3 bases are TGCGCCAGCAGCCCGTTGACCGGCACAGATACGCAGTATTTT. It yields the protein CASSPLTGTDTQYF.

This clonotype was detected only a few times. In DNA, the CDR3 is TGCAGTGCTAGCCCGGGACTAGCGGGAGTAGGAGATACGCAGTATTTT. It is translated as CSASPGLAGVGDTQYF. V usage is TRBV20-1 and J usage is TRBJ2-3; TRBD2 agrees at 14 bases. CDR1 is DFQATT and CDR2 is SNEGSKA in the germline V gene (reference sequence). J was trimmed by 5 bases and V by 3 bases; bases with no gene match: 7. The CDR3 sequence is 16 residues long.

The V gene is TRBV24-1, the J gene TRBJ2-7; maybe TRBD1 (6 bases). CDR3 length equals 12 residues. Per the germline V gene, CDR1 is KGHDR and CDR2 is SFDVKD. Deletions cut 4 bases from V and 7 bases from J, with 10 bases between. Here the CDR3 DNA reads TGTGCCACCAGTGAGGACAGTGTGGAGCAGTACTTC. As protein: CATSEDSVEQYF.

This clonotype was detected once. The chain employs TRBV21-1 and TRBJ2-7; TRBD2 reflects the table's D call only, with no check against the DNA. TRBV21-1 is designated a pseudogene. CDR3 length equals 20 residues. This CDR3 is CASSKEFGISGSPPSYEQYV. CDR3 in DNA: TGTGCCAGCAGCAAAGAGTTCGGAATTAGCGGGAGCCCCCCCTCCTACGAGCAGTACGTC.

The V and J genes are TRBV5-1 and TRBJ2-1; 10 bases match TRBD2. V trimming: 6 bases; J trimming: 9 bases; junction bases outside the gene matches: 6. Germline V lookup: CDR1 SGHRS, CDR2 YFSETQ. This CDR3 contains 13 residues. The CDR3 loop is CASTLAGASEQFF. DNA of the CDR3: TGCGCCAGCACTCTAGCGGGAGCATCTGAGCAGTTCTTC.

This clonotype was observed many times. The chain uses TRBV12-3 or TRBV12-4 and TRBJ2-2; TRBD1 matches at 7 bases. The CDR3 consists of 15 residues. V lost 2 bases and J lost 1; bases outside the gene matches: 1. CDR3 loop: CASSLSGGNTGELFF. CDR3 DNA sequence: TGTGCCAGCAGTTTATCAGGGGGGAACACCGGGGAGCTGTTTTTT.

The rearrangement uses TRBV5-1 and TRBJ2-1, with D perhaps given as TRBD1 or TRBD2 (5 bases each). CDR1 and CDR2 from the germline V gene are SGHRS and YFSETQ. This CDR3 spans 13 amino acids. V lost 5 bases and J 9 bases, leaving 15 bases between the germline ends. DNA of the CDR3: TGCGCCAGCAGATTGCGGACTGGGGGTGAGCAGTTCTTC. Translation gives CASRLRTGGEQFF. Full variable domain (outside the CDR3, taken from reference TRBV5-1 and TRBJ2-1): KAGVTQTPRYLIKTRGQQVTLSCSPISGHRSVSWYQQTPGQGLQFLFEYFSETQRNKGNFPGRFSGRQFSNSRSEMNVSTLELGDSALYLCASRLRTGGEQFFGPGTRLTVL.